The sequence of this T cell receptor (beta chain) was determined in a study of radiation and T cells in renal cell carcinoma. Study background: Nephrectomy followed 15 Gy stereotactic body radiation by 4 weeks.

Study outcomes and limitations: Pretreatment tumor biopsies were lacking, so baseline clonotypes are unknown.

V lost 1 base and J lost 2, with 15 bases in between. CDR1 is SGHAT, CDR2 FQNNGV, per germline. The CDR3 loop spans 17 amino acids. Noted time point: blood 2 weeks post-SBRT. Documented treatment: 15 Gy SBRT to primary tumor, nephrectomy 4 weeks later. After SBRT, blood was collected at 2 and 4 weeks, plus baseline. Clear cell pathology was present in this patient's renal cell carcinoma. About this clone itself: The target antigen is unknown.

Libraries were prepared by immunoSEQ multiplex PCR; TCRdb keeps only in-frame clonotypes and omits some of them. The table shows about 60,000 clones, with around three quarters occurring only once. The gene calls are TRBV11-2 and TRBJ2-1; no reliable D call. The TCR sequence derives from a man in his sixties with renal cell carcinoma. Sequencing used blood, obtained from a patient whose treatment included radiotherapy and nephrectomy. CDR3 sequence reads: CASSLVTFRLTYNEQFF. The CDR3 DNA follows: TGTGCCAGCAGCTTAGTGACTTTTCGACTCACCTACAATGAGCAGTTCTTC. Based on the CDR3 plus reference TRBV11-2 and TRBJ2-1, the full variable domain is EAGVAQSPRYKIIEKRQSVAFWCNPISGHATLYWYQQILGQGPKLLIQFQNNGVVDDSQLPKDRFSAERLKGVDSTLKIQPAKLEDSAVYLCASSLVTFRLTYNEQFFGPGTRLTVL.